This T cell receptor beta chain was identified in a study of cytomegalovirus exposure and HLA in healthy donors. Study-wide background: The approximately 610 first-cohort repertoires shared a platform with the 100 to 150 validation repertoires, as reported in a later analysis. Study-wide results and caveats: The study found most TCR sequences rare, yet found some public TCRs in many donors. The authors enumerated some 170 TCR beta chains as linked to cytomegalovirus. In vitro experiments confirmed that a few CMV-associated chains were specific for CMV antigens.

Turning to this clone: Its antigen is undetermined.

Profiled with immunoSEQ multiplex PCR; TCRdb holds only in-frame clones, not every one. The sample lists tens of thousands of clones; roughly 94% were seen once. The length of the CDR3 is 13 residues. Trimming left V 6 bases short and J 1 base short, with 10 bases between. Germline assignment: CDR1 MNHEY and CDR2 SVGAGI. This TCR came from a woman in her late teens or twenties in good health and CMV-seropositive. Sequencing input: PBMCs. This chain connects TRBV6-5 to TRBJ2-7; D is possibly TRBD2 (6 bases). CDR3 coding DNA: TGTGCCAGCAGGACCGGGACTTCCTACGAGCAGTACTTC. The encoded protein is CASRTGTSYEQYF.